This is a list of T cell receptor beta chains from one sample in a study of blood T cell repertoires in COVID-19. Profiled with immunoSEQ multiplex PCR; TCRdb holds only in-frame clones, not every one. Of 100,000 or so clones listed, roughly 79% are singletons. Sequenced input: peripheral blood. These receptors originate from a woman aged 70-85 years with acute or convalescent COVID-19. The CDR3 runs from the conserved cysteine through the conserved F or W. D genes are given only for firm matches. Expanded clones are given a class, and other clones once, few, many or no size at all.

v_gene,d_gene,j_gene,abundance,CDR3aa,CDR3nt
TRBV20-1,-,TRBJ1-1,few,CSASPTGGGTEAFF,TGCAGTGCTAGTCCTACGGGAGGGGGCACTGAAGCTTTCTTT
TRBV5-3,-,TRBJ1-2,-,CARSLATSGNYGYTF,TGTGCCAGAAGCTTGGCCACCTCGGGGAACTATGGCTACACCTTC
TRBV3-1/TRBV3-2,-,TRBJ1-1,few,CASSQLKREGTEAFF,TGTGCCAGCAGCCAATTGAAGAGGGAGGGAACTGAAGCTTTCTTT
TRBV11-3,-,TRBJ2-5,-,CASSLAAGLRETQYF,TGTGCCAGCAGCTTGGCTGCGGGGCTCAGGGAGACCCAGTACTTC
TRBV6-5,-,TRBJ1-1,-,CASSSGEVAEAFF,TGTGCCAGCAGTTCTGGGGAGGTGGCTGAAGCTTTCTTT
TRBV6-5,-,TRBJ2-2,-,CASSYGQAKELFF,TGTGCCAGCAGTTACGGGCAGGCCAAGGAGCTGTTTTTT
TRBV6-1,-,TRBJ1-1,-,CASSERTVLNTEAFF,TGTGCCAGCAGTGAACGGACAGTCTTGAACACTGAAGCTTTCTTT
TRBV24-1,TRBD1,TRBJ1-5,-,CATSVGQGNQPQHF,TGTGCCACCAGTGTCGGACAGGGCAATCAGCCCCAGCATTTT
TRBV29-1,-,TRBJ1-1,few,CSVARAMNTEAFF,TGCAGCGTTGCCAGGGCGATGAACACTGAAGCTTTCTTT
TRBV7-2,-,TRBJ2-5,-,CASRVKGGGNQETQYF,TGTGCCAGCAGAGTAAAGGGGGGGGGAAACCAAGAGACCCAGTACTTC
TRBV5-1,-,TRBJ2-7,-,CASSLAHSSYEQYF,TGCGCCAGCAGCTTGGCCCACAGCTCCTACGAGCAGTACTTC
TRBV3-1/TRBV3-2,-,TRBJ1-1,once,CASSQVPDTEAFF,TGTGCCAGCAGCCAAGTACCGGACACTGAAGCTTTCTTT
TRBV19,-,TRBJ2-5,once,CASSMLAETQYF,TGTGCCAGTAGTATGCTAGCAGAGACCCAGTACTTC
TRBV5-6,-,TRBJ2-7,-,CASSFTGQFYEQYF,TGTGCCAGCAGCTTCACAGGGCAGTTCTACGAGCAGTACTTC
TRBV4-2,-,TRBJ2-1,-,CASSQDTGGFYNEQFF,TGTGCCAGCAGCCAAGACACGGGTGGGTTCTACAATGAGCAGTTCTTC
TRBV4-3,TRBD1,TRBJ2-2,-,CASSHADRAGELFF,TGCGCCAGCAGCCATGCGGACAGGGCCGGGGAGCTGTTTTTT
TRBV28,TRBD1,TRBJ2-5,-,CASSLGDRVVQETQYF,TGTGCCAGCAGTTTGGGTGACAGGGTAGTACAAGAGACCCAGTACTTC
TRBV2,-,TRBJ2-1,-,CASRVGGYNEQFF,TGTGCCAGCAGGGTCGGGGGTTACAATGAGCAGTTCTTC
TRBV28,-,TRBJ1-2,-,CASSFVGYTF,TGTGCCAGCAGTTTCGTCGGCTACACCTTC
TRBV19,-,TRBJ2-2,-,CASRLTGGPLSGELFF,TGTGCCAGTCGTTTAACAGGTGGGCCACTCTCCGGGGAGCTGTTTTTT
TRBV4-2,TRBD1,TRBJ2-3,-,CASSQETGIDTQYF,TGTGCCAGCAGCCAAGAGACAGGGATAGATACGCAGTATTTT
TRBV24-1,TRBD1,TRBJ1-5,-,CATSETGGSNQPQHF,TGTGCCACCAGTGAAACAGGGGGAAGCAATCAGCCCCAGCATTTT
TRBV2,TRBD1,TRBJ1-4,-,CASSVTRTGNEKLFF,TGTGCCAGCAGTGTCACCCGGACAGGGAACGAAAAACTGTTTTTT
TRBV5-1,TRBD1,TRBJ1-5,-,CASSLEGGTGVGQPQHF,TGCGCCAGCAGCTTGGAGGGTGGGACAGGGGTAGGTCAGCCCCAGCATTTT
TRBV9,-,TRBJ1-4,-,CASSPAGGSTNEKLFF,TGTGCCAGCAGCCCTGCGGGGGGATCAACTAATGAAAAACTGTTTTTT
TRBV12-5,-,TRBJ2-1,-,CASGWRDSFPGNEQFF,TGTGCTAGTGGTTGGAGGGACTCGTTCCCGGGAAATGAGCAGTTCTTC